The entry that follows covers one T cell receptor (beta chain) sequence. TCRdb redid the calling of the 5' RACE reads with MiXCR, one entry per CDR3 protein. The sample lists 450,000 or so distinct CDR3 sequences, 20% to 30% seen once, with roughly 2.8% in the top ten. This sample was included in a study of identical twins. J gave up 5 bases and V 6 bases, and 11 bases lay outside the gene matches. Germline CDR1 and CDR2: DFQATT and SNEGSKA (reference sequence). CDR3 length: 14 amino acids. These same records also appear under a second study, on T cells expressing NK-cell markers.

Input material: CD4+ T cells sorted from blood. The chain carries TRBV20-1 and TRBJ2-3; 7 bases are shared with TRBD2. This clonotype was obtained from a woman between 18 and 29 years old in good health. CDR3 coding DNA: TGCAGTGCCCCCCCAGCGGGACGGGTAGATACGCAGTATTTT. It is translated as CSAPPAGRVDTQYF.